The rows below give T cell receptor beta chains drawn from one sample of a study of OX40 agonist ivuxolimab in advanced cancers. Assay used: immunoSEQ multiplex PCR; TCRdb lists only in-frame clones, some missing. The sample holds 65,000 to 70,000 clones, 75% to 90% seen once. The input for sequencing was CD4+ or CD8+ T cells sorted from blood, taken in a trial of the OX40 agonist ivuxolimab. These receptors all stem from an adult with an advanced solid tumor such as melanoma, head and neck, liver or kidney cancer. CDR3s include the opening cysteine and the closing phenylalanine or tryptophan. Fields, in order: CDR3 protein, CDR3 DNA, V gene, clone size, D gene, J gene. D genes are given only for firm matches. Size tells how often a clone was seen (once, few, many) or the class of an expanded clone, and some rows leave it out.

CDR3 protein: CASSLGSGWGKETQYF
CDR3 DNA: TGTGCCAGCAGCTTAGGGAGCGGATGGGGGAAAGAGACCCAGTACTTC
V gene: TRBV5-4
clone size: .
D gene: .
J gene: TRBJ2-5

CDR3 protein: CASSAAWGHTEAFF
CDR3 DNA: TGTGCCAGCAGCGCCGCTTGGGGTCACACTGAAGCTTTCTTT
V gene: TRBV9
clone size: .
D gene: .
J gene: TRBJ1-1

CDR3 protein: CASSIGGYLNTEAFF
CDR3 DNA: TGTGCCAGTAGTATAGGGGGGTACTTGAACACTGAAGCTTTCTTT
V gene: TRBV19
clone size: .
D gene: .
J gene: TRBJ1-1

CDR3 protein: CASSLWETQYF
CDR3 DNA: TGTGCCAGCAGTCTCTGGGAGACCCAGTACTTC
V gene: TRBV6-6
clone size: .
D gene: .
J gene: TRBJ2-5

CDR3 protein: CASSYDDLQETQYF
CDR3 DNA: TGTGCCAGCAGTTACGACGACTTACAAGAGACCCAGTACTTC
V gene: TRBV6-5
clone size: .
D gene: .
J gene: TRBJ2-5

CDR3 protein: CASSPWRGRAEAFF
CDR3 DNA: TGTGCCAGCAGCCCCTGGAGGGGGCGGGCTGAAGCTTTCTTT
V gene: TRBV7-9
clone size: .
D gene: TRBD1
J gene: TRBJ1-1

CDR3 protein: CASSQDEGLNTEAFF
CDR3 DNA: TGCGCCAGCAGCCAAGATGAGGGCCTGAACACTGAAGCTTTCTTT
V gene: TRBV4-3
clone size: .
D gene: .
J gene: TRBJ1-1

CDR3 protein: CASSDPVLNTEAFF
CDR3 DNA: TGTGCCAGCAGCGATCCGGTCTTGAACACTGAAGCTTTCTTT
V gene: TRBV9
clone size: .
D gene: .
J gene: TRBJ1-1

CDR3 protein: CASSEGYEGAGNQPQHF
CDR3 DNA: TGTGCCAGCAGTGAAGGATATGAAGGCGCGGGCAATCAGCCCCAGCATTTT
V gene: TRBV6-1
clone size: .
D gene: .
J gene: TRBJ1-5

CDR3 protein: CASTPTPGQGARYGYTF
CDR3 DNA: TGTGCCAGCACCCCTACACCGGGACAGGGGGCCAGATATGGCTACACCTTC
V gene: TRBV2
clone size: .
D gene: TRBD1
J gene: TRBJ1-2

CDR3 protein: CASSEPPADTQYF
CDR3 DNA: TGTGCCAGCAGCGAGCCCCCCGCAGATACGCAGTATTTT
V gene: TRBV9
clone size: .
D gene: .
J gene: TRBJ2-3

CDR3 protein: CASSYQGPIDTGELFF
CDR3 DNA: TGTGCCAGCAGTTACCAAGGCCCTATAGACACCGGGGAGCTGTTTTTT
V gene: TRBV6-6
clone size: .
D gene: .
J gene: TRBJ2-2

CDR3 protein: CASSPTSTLRTDTQYF
CDR3 DNA: TGTGCCAGCAGCCCCACTAGTACCCTACGCACAGATACGCAGTATTTT
V gene: TRBV9
clone size: few
D gene: .
J gene: TRBJ2-3

CDR3 protein: CASSETGARSYNEQFF
CDR3 DNA: TGTGCCAGCAGTGAGACAGGGGCCCGGTCCTACAATGAGCAGTTCTTC
V gene: TRBV28
clone size: .
D gene: TRBD1
J gene: TRBJ2-1

CDR3 protein: CASSSGYTDTQYF
CDR3 DNA: TGTGCCAGCAGCTCGGGCTACACAGATACGCAGTATTTT
V gene: TRBV7-6
clone size: .
D gene: .
J gene: TRBJ2-3

CDR3 protein: CASSLVQGSFGYTF
CDR3 DNA: TGTGCCAGCAGCTTAGTTCAGGGGTCGTTTGGCTACACCTTC
V gene: TRBV7-9
clone size: .
D gene: .
J gene: TRBJ1-2

CDR3 protein: CASSQEDRRANYGYTF
CDR3 DNA: TGCGCCAGCAGCCAAGAGGACAGAAGAGCTAACTATGGCTACACCTTC
V gene: TRBV4-1
clone size: .
D gene: .
J gene: TRBJ1-2

CDR3 protein: CASSQDISVYNEQFF
CDR3 DNA: TGCGCCAGCAGCCAAGATATAAGCGTCTACAATGAGCAGTTCTTC
V gene: TRBV4-3
clone size: .
D gene: .
J gene: TRBJ2-1

CDR3 protein: CSVGTGVNTEELFF
CDR3 DNA: TGCAGCGTCGGGACAGGGGTTAACACCGAGGAGCTGTTTTTT
V gene: TRBV29-1
clone size: .
D gene: TRBD1
J gene: TRBJ2-2

CDR3 protein: CASSHDRTHSNQPQHF
CDR3 DNA: TGTGCCAGCAGCCATGACAGGACTCATAGCAATCAGCCCCAGCATTTT
V gene: TRBV6-6
clone size: .
D gene: .
J gene: TRBJ1-5

CDR3 protein: CASSLTGTEAFF
CDR3 DNA: TGTGCCAGCAGCTTAACGGGAACTGAAGCTTTCTTT
V gene: TRBV7-9
clone size: .
D gene: .
J gene: TRBJ1-1

CDR3 protein: CASSLESSEYSGNTIYF
CDR3 DNA: TGTGCCAGCAGCTTAGAGAGTTCAGAGTACTCTGGAAACACCATATATTTT
V gene: TRBV7-9
clone size: .
D gene: .
J gene: TRBJ1-3

CDR3 protein: CASSQEGARETQYF
CDR3 DNA: TGCGCCAGCAGCCAGGAAGGGGCTAGAGAGACCCAGTACTTC
V gene: TRBV4-3
clone size: .
D gene: .
J gene: TRBJ2-5

CDR3 protein: CASSRPGQGAIGYTF
CDR3 DNA: TGTGCCAGCAGCCGCCCGGGACAGGGGGCGATTGGCTACACCTTC
V gene: TRBV4-2
clone size: .
D gene: TRBD1
J gene: TRBJ1-2

CDR3 protein: CASSYLGSPLHF
CDR3 DNA: TGTGCCAGCAGTTATCTAGGTTCACCCCTCCACTTT
V gene: TRBV6-1
clone size: .
D gene: .
J gene: TRBJ1-6

CDR3 protein: CAWSWPPGDGTDTQYF
CDR3 DNA: TGTGCCTGGAGCTGGCCGCCGGGAGATGGCACAGATACGCAGTATTTT
V gene: TRBV30
clone size: .
D gene: .
J gene: TRBJ2-3

CDR3 protein: CASSLGAAMNTEAFF
CDR3 DNA: TGTGCCAGCAGTTTAGGGGCGGCAATGAACACTGAAGCTTTCTTT
V gene: TRBV28
clone size: .
D gene: .
J gene: TRBJ1-1

CDR3 protein: CASSLQWRNTGELFF
CDR3 DNA: TGTGCCAGCAGCTTGCAGTGGCGTAACACCGGGGAGCTGTTTTTT
V gene: TRBV5-4
clone size: .
D gene: .
J gene: TRBJ2-2

CDR3 protein: CASQTMAGEYNEQFF
CDR3 DNA: TGCGCCAGCCAGACAATGGCGGGTGAATACAATGAGCAGTTCTTC
V gene: TRBV4-1
clone size: .
D gene: .
J gene: TRBJ2-1

CDR3 protein: CAWSPTGYTEAFF
CDR3 DNA: TGTGCCTGGAGTCCGACAGGGTACACTGAAGCTTTCTTT
V gene: TRBV30
clone size: .
D gene: TRBD1
J gene: TRBJ1-1

CDR3 protein: CASSDLTTEAFF
CDR3 DNA: TGCGCCAGCTCGGACTTGACCACTGAAGCTTTCTTT
V gene: TRBV4-3
clone size: .
D gene: .
J gene: TRBJ1-1

CDR3 protein: CASSQELQGGYNEQFF
CDR3 DNA: TGCGCCAGCAGCCAAGAATTGCAGGGAGGATACAATGAGCAGTTCTTC
V gene: TRBV4-1
clone size: .
D gene: .
J gene: TRBJ2-1

CDR3 protein: CASSPAGVANYGYTF
CDR3 DNA: TGTGCCAGCAGTCCGGCCGGGGTGGCGAACTATGGCTACACCTTC
V gene: TRBV28
clone size: .
D gene: .
J gene: TRBJ1-2

CDR3 protein: CASSYGQQAKLFF
CDR3 DNA: TGTGCCAGCAGTTATGGACAACAGGCAAAACTGTTTTTT
V gene: TRBV6-5
clone size: .
D gene: .
J gene: TRBJ1-4

CDR3 protein: CASSPPGGTEAFF
CDR3 DNA: TGTGCCAGCAGCCCACCCGGGGGCACTGAAGCTTTCTTT
V gene: TRBV7-2
clone size: .
D gene: .
J gene: TRBJ1-1

CDR3 protein: CASNSGENTGELFF
CDR3 DNA: TGTGCCAGTAATAGCGGGGAGAACACCGGGGAGCTGTTTTTT
V gene: TRBV9
clone size: .
D gene: TRBD2
J gene: TRBJ2-2

CDR3 protein: CASSQALGGGPLYEQYF
CDR3 DNA: TGCGCCAGCAGCCAAGCTCTCGGCGGAGGGCCCCTCTACGAGCAGTACTTC
V gene: TRBV4-1
clone size: .
D gene: .
J gene: TRBJ2-7

CDR3 protein: CASSKGQYTDTQYF
CDR3 DNA: TGTGCCAGCAGCAAAGGACAGTACACAGATACGCAGTATTTT
V gene: TRBV7-3
clone size: once
D gene: .
J gene: TRBJ2-3

CDR3 protein: CASSLGDSNQPQHF
CDR3 DNA: TGTGCCAGCAGTTTGGGGGATAGCAATCAGCCCCAGCATTTT
V gene: TRBV6-5
clone size: .
D gene: .
J gene: TRBJ1-5

CDR3 protein: CASSLTGLNTEAFF
CDR3 DNA: TGTGCCAGCAGCCTCACAGGGCTGAACACTGAAGCTTTCTTT
V gene: TRBV5-4
clone size: .
D gene: .
J gene: TRBJ1-1

CDR3 protein: CASSLASGAYNEQFF
CDR3 DNA: TGTGCCAGCAGCTTGGCTAGCGGCGCCTACAATGAGCAGTTCTTC
V gene: TRBV5-8
clone size: .
D gene: TRBD2
J gene: TRBJ2-1

CDR3 protein: CASSYPRTSGSYEQYF
CDR3 DNA: TGTGCCAGCAGCTACCCTCGGACTAGCGGGAGCTACGAGCAGTACTTC
V gene: TRBV7-3
clone size: .
D gene: TRBD2
J gene: TRBJ2-7

CDR3 protein: CASSSLKGEGSNEQFF
CDR3 DNA: TGTGCCAGCAGCTCCCTTAAAGGGGAGGGAAGCAATGAGCAGTTCTTC
V gene: TRBV7-9
clone size: .
D gene: TRBD2
J gene: TRBJ2-1

CDR3 protein: CAILTGMGYGYTF
CDR3 DNA: TGTGCCATCTTGACGGGGATGGGCTATGGCTACACCTTC
V gene: TRBV10-3
clone size: .
D gene: .
J gene: TRBJ1-2

CDR3 protein: CASSLAGRDRVYDTGELFF
CDR3 DNA: TGCGCCAGCAGCTTGGCCGGAAGGGACAGGGTTTATGACACCGGGGAGCTGTTTTTT
V gene: TRBV5-1
clone size: .
D gene: TRBD1
J gene: TRBJ2-2